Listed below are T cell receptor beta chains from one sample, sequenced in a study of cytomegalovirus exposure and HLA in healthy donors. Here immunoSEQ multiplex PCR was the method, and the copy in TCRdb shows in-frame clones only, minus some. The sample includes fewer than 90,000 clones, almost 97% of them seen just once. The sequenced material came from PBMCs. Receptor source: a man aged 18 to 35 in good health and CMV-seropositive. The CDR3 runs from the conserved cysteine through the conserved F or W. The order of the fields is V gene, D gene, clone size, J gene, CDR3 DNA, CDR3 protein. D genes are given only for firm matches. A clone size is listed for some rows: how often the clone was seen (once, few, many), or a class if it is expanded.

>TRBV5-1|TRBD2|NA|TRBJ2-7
TGCACCAGCAGCTTGGGAGCGGGAGACGAGCAGTACTTC
CTSSLGAGDEQYF
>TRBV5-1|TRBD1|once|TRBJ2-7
TGCGCCAGCAGAGACAGGGTAACGTACGAGCAGTACTTC
CASRDRVTYEQYF
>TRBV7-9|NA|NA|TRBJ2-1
TGTGCCAGCAGCTTAGTAGTATACAATGAGCAGTTCTTC
CASSLVVYNEQFF
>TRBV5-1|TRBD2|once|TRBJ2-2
TGCGCCAGCAGCTTGAGCGGGGGAACCGGGGAGCTGTTTTTT
CASSLSGGTGELFF
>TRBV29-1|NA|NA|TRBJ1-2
TGCAGCGCCCTAGGAGCGGGGGGTGGTGGCTACACCTTC
CSALGAGGGGYTF
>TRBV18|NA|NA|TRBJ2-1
TGTGCCAGCTCACTAGCGGGACAGTACAATGAGCAGTTCTTC
CASSLAGQYNEQFF
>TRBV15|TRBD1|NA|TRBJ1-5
TGTGCCACCAGCAGAGACCGGACAGGGGTCAATCAGCCCCAGCATTTT
CATSRDRTGVNQPQHF
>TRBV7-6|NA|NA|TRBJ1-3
TGTGCCAGCAGCTCCACAGAGACCGATACCTCTGGAAACACCATATATTTT
CASSSTETDTSGNTIYF
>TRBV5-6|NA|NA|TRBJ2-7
TGTGCCAGCAGCTTCGGCCGCCCCGGGAACGAGCAGTACTTC
CASSFGRPGNEQYF
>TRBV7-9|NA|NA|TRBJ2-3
TGTGCCAGCAGTACCCAAGTTAGCGGTTACACAGATACGCAGTATTTT
CASSTQVSGYTDTQYF
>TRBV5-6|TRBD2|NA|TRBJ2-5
TGTGCCAGCAGCTTAAGGCGGGAGCACAACCAAGAGACCCAGTACTTC
CASSLRREHNQETQYF
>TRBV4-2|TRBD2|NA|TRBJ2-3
TGTGCCAGCAGCCTAGGTAGCGGGGCAGATACGCAGTATTTT
CASSLGSGADTQYF
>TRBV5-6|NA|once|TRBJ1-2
TGTGCCAGCAGCTTGTATAGTTCCCCCTATGGCTACACCTTC
CASSLYSSPYGYTF
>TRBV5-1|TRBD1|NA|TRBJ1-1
TGCGCCAGCAGCTCCACGGGACAGGGGACTGAAGCTTTCTTT
CASSSTGQGTEAFF
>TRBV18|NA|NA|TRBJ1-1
TGTGCCAGCTCACCACCGCAGGGGACGGTGACCACTGAAGCTTTCTTT
CASSPPQGTVTTEAFF
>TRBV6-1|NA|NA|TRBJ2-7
TGTGCCAGCAGTGAAGGCAGGGTTTTAAACGAGCAGTACTTC
CASSEGRVLNEQYF
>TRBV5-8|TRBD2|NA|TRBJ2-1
TGTGCCAGCAGCGGCGAACTAGCGGGAAGCTCCACGTCTAATGAGCAGTTCTTC
CASSGELAGSSTSNEQFF
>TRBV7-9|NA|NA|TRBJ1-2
TGTGCCAGCAGCTTAGGATCAGGGCGTAACTATGGCTACACCTTC
CASSLGSGRNYGYTF
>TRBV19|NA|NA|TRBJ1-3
TGTGCCAGTTCGTGGCGGAGGTGGGATGACACCATATATTTT
CASSWRRWDDTIYF